This entry lists 8 T cell receptor beta chains sequenced from one sample in a study of Ad26.COV2.S vaccination and SARS-CoV-2 variants. Clones were sequenced by immunoSEQ multiplex PCR, and TCRdb holds only the in-frame ones, with some missing. The sample lists roughly 700,000 clones; more than 70% were seen once. Treatment indicated: over 15 received Ad26.COV2.S at low or high dose, single or two shots; roughly five received placebo; per-sample allocation not given. Collection of samples fell on day 63 after the first vaccine or placebo injection. Source: peripheral blood, taken in a trial of Ad26.COV2.S vaccine versus placebo. The receptors shown here come from a person aged 18-65 years who received the Ad26.COV2.S COVID-19 vaccine or a placebo.

The V gene is TRBV6-5, the J gene TRBJ1-6; 9 bases are shared with TRBD1. The junction had 4 bases not matched to a gene; V was cut back by 6 bases and J by 7 bases. The CDR3 totals 14 residues. Germline lookup yields CDR1 MNHEY and CDR2 SVGAGI. CDR3: CASSDRGGNSPLHF. The CDR3 DNA follows: TGTGCCAGCAGCGACAGGGGGGGAAATTCACCCCTCCACTTT.

The CDR3 nucleotides read TGTGCAAGTCGCCCCCTGGTGCCGGGGCTTACAGATACGCAGTATTTT. This translates into CASRPLVPGLTDTQYF. The chain carries TRBV12-2 and TRBJ2-3. TRBV12-2 is a pseudogene. This CDR3 is 16 amino acids long.

The J gene is TRBJ2-1, the V gene TRBV7-9; 11 nucleotides align to TRBD2. Germline CDR1 reads SEHNR; CDR2 reads FQNEAQ (reference sequence). CDR3 length: 16 residues. V lost 1 base to trimming and J lost 8 bases; unmatched junction nucleotides: 7. The CDR3 DNA reads TGTGCCAGCAGCTTAGTGCGTCTAGCGGGAGGCGATGAGCAGTTCTTC. Its translation is CASSLVRLAGGDEQFF.

V usage is TRBV5-1 and J usage is TRBJ2-2; 7 nucleotides agree with TRBD1. This CDR3 has 18 amino acids. V shed 3 bases and J 4 bases; nucleotides not matched to a gene: 15. Germline assignment: CDR1 SGHRS and CDR2 YFSETQ. The CDR3 DNA reads as TGCGCCAGCAGCTACGAACCCCTCAGACAGGGCGCCACCGGGGAGCTGTTTTTT. This encodes CASSYEPLRQGATGELFF.

The genes are TRBV11-2 and TRBJ2-1; TRBD1 matches at 8 bases. Germline V gene data show CDR1 as SGHAT and CDR2 as FQNNGV. This CDR3 region has 14 residues. V was pared by 3 bases and J by 7 bases, with 5 bases of the junction left unmatched. CDR3 coding DNA: TGTGCCAGCAGCTTCGGACAGGGAGTGAATGAGCAGTTCTTC. This encodes CASSFGQGVNEQFF.

The rearrangement joins TRBV7-3 to TRBJ1-1, with D maybe TRBD1 (5 bases). The CDR3 consists of 14 residues. CDR1 is SGHTA and CDR2 is FQGTGA in the germline V gene. V was pared by 4 bases and J by 1 base, with 10 bases between. The CDR3 DNA follows: TGTGCCAGCAGCTCCGGACATTCGAACACTGAAGCTTTCTTT. This translates into CASSSGHSNTEAFF.

This chain connects TRBV9 to TRBJ2-1; D is perhaps TRBD1 or TRBD2 (6 bases each). Trimming removed 5 bases from V and 5 bases from J, with 11 bases in between. The germline CDR1 and CDR2 sequences are SGDLS and YYNGEE. This CDR3 region has 13 residues. CDR3 protein: CASRGGLHNEQFF. In DNA form, the CDR3 reads TGTGCCAGCAGAGGGGGACTCCACAATGAGCAGTTCTTC.

This rearrangement joins TRBV5-8 to TRBJ2-7; 11 bases map to TRBD1. The CDR3 length is 13 residues. The J segment lost 6 bases and the V segment lost 9 bases, leaving 8 bases of the junction unmatched. Germline CDR1 SGHTS, CDR2 YDEGEE. CDR3 in DNA: TGTGCCACCGCGGACAGGGGGCGTATCGAGCAGTACTTC. This gives the protein CATADRGRIEQYF.